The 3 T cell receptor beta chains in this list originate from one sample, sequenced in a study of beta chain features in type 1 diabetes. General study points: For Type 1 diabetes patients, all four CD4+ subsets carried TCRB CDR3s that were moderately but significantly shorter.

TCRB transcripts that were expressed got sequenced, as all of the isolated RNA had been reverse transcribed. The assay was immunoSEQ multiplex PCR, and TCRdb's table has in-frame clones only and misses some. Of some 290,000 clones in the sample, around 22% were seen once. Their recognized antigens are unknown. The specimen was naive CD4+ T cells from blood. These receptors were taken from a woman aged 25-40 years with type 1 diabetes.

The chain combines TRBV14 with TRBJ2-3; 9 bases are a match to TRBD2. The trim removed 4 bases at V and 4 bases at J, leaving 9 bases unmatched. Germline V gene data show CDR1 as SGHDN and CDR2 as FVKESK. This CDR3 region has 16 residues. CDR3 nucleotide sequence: TGTGCCAGCAGCCTAGGCGGGAGGGGAAGCGCAGATACGCAGTATTTT. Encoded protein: CASSLGGRGSADTQYF.

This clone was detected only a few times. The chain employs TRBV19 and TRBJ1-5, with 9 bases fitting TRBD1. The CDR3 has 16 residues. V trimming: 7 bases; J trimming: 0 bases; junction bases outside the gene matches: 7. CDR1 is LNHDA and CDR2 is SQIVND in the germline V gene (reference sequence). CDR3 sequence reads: CASTRDRVYSNQPQHF. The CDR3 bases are TGTGCCAGTACCAGGGACAGGGTTTATAGCAATCAGCCCCAGCATTTT.

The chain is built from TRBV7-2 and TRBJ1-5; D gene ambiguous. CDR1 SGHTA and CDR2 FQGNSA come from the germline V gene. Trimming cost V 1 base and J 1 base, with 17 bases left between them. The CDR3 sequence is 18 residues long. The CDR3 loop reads CASSLGRRSGGSNQPQHF. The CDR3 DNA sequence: TGTGCCAGCAGCTTAGGCCGGAGGAGCGGAGGGAGCAATCAGCCCCAGCATTTT. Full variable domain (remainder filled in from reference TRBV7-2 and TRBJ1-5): GAGVSQSPSNKVTEKGKDVELRCDPISGHTALYWYRQSLGQGLEFLIYFQGNSAPDKSGLPSDRFSAERTGGSVSTLTIQRTQQEDSAVYLCASSLGRRSGGSNQPQHFGDGTRLSIL.